A selection of T cell receptor beta chains follows, all from one sample in a study of tumor-infiltrating lymphocytes in primary liver carcinoma. TCRdb reprocessed the multiplex PCR reads via MiXCR and lists one record per CDR3 protein. The sample consists of approximately 330,000 distinct CDR3 sequences, less than 65% of them appearing once. Sequenced material: peripheral blood. These receptor sequences come from a middle-aged man with primary liver carcinoma and hepatitis B virus infection. The CDR3 runs from the conserved cysteine through the conserved F or W. A D gene is named only where the DNA matches it firmly. Some rows mark clone size as missing; the rest say once, few, many or name a class of expanded clone.

V: TRBV6-1; J: TRBJ2-2; size: .; D: .; CDR3: CASSEVKGDTGELFF; DNA: TGTGCCAGCAGTGAAGTAAAGGGGGACACCGGGGAGCTGTTTTTT
V: TRBV6-5; J: TRBJ2-7; size: once; D: .; CDR3: CASSSMEGVYEQYF; DNA: TGTGCCAGTAGTTCCATGGAGGGAGTCTACGAGCAGTACTTC
V: TRBV6-5; J: TRBJ1-1; size: .; D: .; CDR3: CASSYWIDTDAFF; DNA: TGTGCCAGCAGTTACTGGATTGACACTGATGCTTTCTTT
V: TRBV12-3/TRBV12-4; J: TRBJ2-7; size: many; D: TRBD2; CDR3: CASSSLAGTGEQYF; DNA: TGTGCCAGCAGTTCGTTAGCGGGAACGGGCGAGCAGTACTTC
V: TRBV5-5; J: TRBJ2-2; size: few; D: .; CDR3: CASSPLQATGELFF; DNA: TGTGCCAGCAGCCCCCTACAGGCGACCGGGGAGCTGTTTTTT
V: TRBV12-3/TRBV12-4; J: TRBJ1-1; size: many; D: TRBD1; CDR3: CASRMDRLNTEAFF; DNA: TGTGCCAGCAGAATGGACAGGTTGAACACTGAAGCTTTCTTT
V: TRBV25-1; J: TRBJ1-2; size: .; D: TRBD1; CDR3: CASSGGQGNHGYTF; DNA: TGTGCCAGCAGTGGGGGACAGGGCAACCATGGCTACACCTTC
V: TRBV11-2; J: TRBJ1-2; size: .; D: .; CDR3: CASSLDPGVAGYGYTF; DNA: TGTGCCAGCAGCTTAGATCCAGGGGTTGCGGGCTATGGCTACACCTTC
V: TRBV6-1; J: TRBJ2-2; size: .; D: TRBD2; CDR3: CASSRNSGTIGELFF; DNA: TGTGCCAGCAGTCGTAATAGTGGGACTATCGGGGAGCTGTTTTTT
V: TRBV6-6; J: TRBJ2-2; size: few; D: TRBD2; CDR3: CASSSGRTSRRTGELFF; DNA: TGTGCCAGCAGTTCCGGACGGACTAGCCGAAGGACCGGGGAGCTGTTTTTT
V: TRBV24-1; J: TRBJ2-1; size: .; D: .; CDR3: CATNDVAASSYNEQFF; DNA: TGTGCCACCAATGACGTAGCGGCTAGCTCCTACAATGAGCAGTTCTTC
V: TRBV6-6; J: TRBJ2-1; size: many; D: TRBD2; CDR3: CASNNVGGGNEQFF; DNA: TGTGCCAGCAATAACGTTGGGGGGGGCAATGAGCAGTTCTTC
V: TRBV18; J: TRBJ2-1; size: .; D: TRBD2; CDR3: CASSPLTAGEFF; DNA: TGTGCCAGCTCACCACTGACAGCGGGAGAGTTCTTC
V: TRBV4-2; J: TRBJ2-3; size: many; D: .; CDR3: CASSQDWSGSTDTQYF; DNA: TGTGCCAGCAGCCAAGATTGGAGCGGGTCCACAGATACGCAGTATTTT
V: TRBV21-1; J: TRBJ2-7; size: .; D: .; CDR3: CASSKPTVQPYEQYF; DNA: TGTGCCAGCAGCAAACCCACAGTTCAGCCCTACGAGCAGTACTTC
V: TRBV5-4; J: TRBJ1-2; size: .; D: TRBD1; CDR3: CASSLQGAIGYTF; DNA: TGTGCCAGCAGCTTGCAGGGGGCGATTGGCTACACCTTC
V: TRBV29-1; J: TRBJ2-3; size: .; D: .; CDR3: CSVYNRWLSTDTQYF; DNA: TGCAGCGTTTATAATAGATGGCTAAGCACAGATACGCAGTATTTT
V: TRBV6-6; J: TRBJ1-1; size: .; D: TRBD1; CDR3: CASSPDWTGPVWDTEAFF; DNA: TGTGCTAGCAGTCCCGACTGGACAGGGCCCGTTTGGGACACTGAGGCTTTCTTT
V: TRBV11-2; J: TRBJ2-5; size: many; D: TRBD2; CDR3: CASSLAGLAEETQYF; DNA: TGTGCCAGCAGCTTAGCGGGCCTAGCGGAAGAGACCCAGTACTTC
V: TRBV11-1; J: TRBJ2-7; size: .; D: .; CDR3: CASSRDSHSYQQYF; DNA: TGCGCCAGCAGCCGGGACTCCCACTCCTACCAGCAGTACTTC